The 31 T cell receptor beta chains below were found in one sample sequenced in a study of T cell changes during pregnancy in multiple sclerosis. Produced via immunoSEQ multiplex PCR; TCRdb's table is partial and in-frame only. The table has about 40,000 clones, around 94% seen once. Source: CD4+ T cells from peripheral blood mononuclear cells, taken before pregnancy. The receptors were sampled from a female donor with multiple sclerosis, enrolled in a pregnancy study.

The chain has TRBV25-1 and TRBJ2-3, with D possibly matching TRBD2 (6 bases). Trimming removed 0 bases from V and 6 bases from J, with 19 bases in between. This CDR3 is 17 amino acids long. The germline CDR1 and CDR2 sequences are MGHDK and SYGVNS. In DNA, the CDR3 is TGTGCCAGCAGTGAATATGTCCCTAGCGCCTTTGGGGATACGCAGTATTTT. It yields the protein CASSEYVPSAFGDTQYF.

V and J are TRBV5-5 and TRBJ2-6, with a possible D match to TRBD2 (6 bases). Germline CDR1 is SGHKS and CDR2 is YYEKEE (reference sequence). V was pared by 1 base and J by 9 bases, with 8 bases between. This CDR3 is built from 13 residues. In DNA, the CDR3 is TGTGCCAGCAGCTTGAAGGAGGGCAACGTCCTGACTTTC. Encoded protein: CASSLKEGNVLTF.

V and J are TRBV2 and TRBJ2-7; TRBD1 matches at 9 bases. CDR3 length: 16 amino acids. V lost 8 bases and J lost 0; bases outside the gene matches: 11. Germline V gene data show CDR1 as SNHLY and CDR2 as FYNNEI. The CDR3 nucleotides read TGTGCCAGCGTAAAGGACAGGGGATATGGCTCCTACGAGCAGTACTTC. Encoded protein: CASVKDRGYGSYEQYF. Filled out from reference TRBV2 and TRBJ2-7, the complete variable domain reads EPEVTQTPSHQVTQMGQEVILRCVPISNHLYFYWYRQILGQKVEFLVSFYNNEISEKSEIFDDQFSVERPDGSNFTLKIRSTKLEDSAMYFCASVKDRGYGSYEQYFGPGTRLTVT.

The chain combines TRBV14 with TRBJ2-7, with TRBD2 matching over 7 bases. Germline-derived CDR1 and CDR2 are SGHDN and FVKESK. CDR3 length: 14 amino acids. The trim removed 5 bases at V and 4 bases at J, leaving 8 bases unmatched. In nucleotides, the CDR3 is TGTGCCAGCAGCTGGGGGGGAAGTACGTACGAGCAGTACTTC. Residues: CASSWGGSTYEQYF.

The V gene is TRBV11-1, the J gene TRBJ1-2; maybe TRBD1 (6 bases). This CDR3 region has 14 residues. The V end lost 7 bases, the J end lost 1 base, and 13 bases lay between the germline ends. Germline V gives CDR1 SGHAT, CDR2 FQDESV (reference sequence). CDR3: CASTLLDSNYGYTF. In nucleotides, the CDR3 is TGTGCCAGCACCCTTCTGGACAGTAACTATGGCTACACCTTC.

The CDR3 nucleotides are TGTGCCACCAGCAGAGGTGGCGGGAGGGCCGTGAACACCGGGGAGCTGTTTTTT. Residues: CATSRGGGRAVNTGELFF. The rearrangement links TRBV15 to TRBJ2-2; 9 bases line up with TRBD2. The CDR3 is 18 amino acids. Per germline, CDR1 LNHNV and CDR2 YYDKDF (reference sequence). The junction had 7 bases not matched to a gene; V was cut back by 1 base and J by 1 base.

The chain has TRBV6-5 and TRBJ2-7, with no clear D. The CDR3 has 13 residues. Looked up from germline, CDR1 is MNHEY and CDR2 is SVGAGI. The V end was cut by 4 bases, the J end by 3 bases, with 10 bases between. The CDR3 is CASSSEDFYEQYF. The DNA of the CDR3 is TGTGCCAGCAGTTCCGAGGATTTCTACGAGCAGTACTTC.

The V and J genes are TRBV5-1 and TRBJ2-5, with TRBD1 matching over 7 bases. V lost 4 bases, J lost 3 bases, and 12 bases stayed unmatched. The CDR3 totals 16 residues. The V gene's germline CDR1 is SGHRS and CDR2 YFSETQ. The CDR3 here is CASSQTGRVGKETQYF. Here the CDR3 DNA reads TGCGCCAGCAGCCAGACAGGGAGAGTGGGCAAAGAGACCCAGTACTTC.

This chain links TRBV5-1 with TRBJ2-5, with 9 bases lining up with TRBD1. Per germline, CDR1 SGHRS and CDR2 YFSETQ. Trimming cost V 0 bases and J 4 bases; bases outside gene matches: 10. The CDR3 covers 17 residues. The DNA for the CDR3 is TGCGCCAGCAGCTTGGGAGGACAGGGGAAGGATAGAGAGACCCAGTACTTC. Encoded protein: CASSLGGQGKDRETQYF.

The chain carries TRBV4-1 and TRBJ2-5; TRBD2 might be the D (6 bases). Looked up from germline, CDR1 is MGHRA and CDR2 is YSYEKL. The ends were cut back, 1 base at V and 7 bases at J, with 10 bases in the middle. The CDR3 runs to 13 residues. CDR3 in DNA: TGCGCCAGCAGCCAAGCGGCTAGCGCGACCCAGTACTTC. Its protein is CASSQAASATQYF.

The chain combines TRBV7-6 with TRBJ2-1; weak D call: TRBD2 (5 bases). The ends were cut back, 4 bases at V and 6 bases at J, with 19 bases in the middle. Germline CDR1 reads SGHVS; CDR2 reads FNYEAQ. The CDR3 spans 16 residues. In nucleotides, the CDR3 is TGTGCCAGCAGCTCCCTGGCGGGTGAAGGTAGCAATGAGCAGTTCTTC. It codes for CASSSLAGEGSNEQFF.

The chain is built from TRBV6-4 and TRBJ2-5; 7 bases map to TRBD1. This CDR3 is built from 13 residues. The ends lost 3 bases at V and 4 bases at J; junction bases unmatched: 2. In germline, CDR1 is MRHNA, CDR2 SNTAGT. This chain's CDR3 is CASSEHRGETQYF. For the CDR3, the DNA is TGTGCCAGCAGTGAACACAGGGGAGAGACCCAGTACTTC.

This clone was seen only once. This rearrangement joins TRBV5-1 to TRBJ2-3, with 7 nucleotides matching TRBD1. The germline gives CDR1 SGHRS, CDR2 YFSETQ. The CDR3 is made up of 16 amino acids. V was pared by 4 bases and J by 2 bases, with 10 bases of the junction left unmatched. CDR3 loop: CASSTSPTGITDTQYF. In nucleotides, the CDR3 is TGCGCCAGCAGCACCTCTCCGACAGGGATCACAGATACGCAGTATTTT.

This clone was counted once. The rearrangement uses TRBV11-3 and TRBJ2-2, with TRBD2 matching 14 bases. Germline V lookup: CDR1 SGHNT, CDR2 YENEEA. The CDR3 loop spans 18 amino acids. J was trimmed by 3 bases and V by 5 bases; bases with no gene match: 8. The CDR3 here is CASSLKGLAGEDTGELFF. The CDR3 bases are TGTGCCAGCAGCCTTAAGGGACTAGCGGGAGAGGACACCGGGGAGCTGTTTTTT.

The DNA for the CDR3 is TGCGCCAGCAGTAAAACAGGGGGCGGGTTAGAGCAGTACTTC. It codes for CASSKTGGGLEQYF. The chain combines TRBV5-1 with TRBJ2-7; 9 bases are a match to TRBD1. This CDR3 has 14 amino acids. Germline loops: CDR1 SGHRS, CDR2 YFSETQ. J lost 7 bases, V lost 5 bases, and 10 bases had no gene match. Combining the CDR3 with reference TRBV5-1 and TRBJ2-7 gives the whole variable domain KAGVTQTPRYLIKTRGQQVTLSCSPISGHRSVSWYQQTPGQGLQFLFEYFSETQRNKGNFPGRFSGRQFSNSRSEMNVSTLELGDSALYLCASSKTGGGLEQYFGPGTRLTVT.

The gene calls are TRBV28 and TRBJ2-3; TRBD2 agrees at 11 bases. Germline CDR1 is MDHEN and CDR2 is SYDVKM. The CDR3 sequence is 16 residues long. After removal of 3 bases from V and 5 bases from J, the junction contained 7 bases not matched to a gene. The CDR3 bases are TGTGCCAGCAGTTTCTCCCTAGCGGGAGGAGGAGATACGCAGTATTTT. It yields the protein CASSFSLAGGGDTQYF.

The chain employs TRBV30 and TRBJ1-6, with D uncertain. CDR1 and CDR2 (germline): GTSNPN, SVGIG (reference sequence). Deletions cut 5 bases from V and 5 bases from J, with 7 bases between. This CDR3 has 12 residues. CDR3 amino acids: CAWGGNNSPLHF. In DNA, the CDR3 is TGTGCCTGGGGAGGCAATAATTCACCCCTCCACTTT.

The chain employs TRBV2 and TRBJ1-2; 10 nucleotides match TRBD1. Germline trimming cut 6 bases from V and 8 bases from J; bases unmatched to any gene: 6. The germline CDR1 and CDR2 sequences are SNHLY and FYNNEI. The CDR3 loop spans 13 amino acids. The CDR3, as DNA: TGTGCCAGCAGGGCGGACAGGGGGGAAGGCTACACCTTC. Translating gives CASRADRGEGYTF.

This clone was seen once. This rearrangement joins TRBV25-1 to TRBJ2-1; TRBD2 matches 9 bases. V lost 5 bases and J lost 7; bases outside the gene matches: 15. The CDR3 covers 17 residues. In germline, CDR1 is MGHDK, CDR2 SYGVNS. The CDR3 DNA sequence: TGTGCCAGCAGTAAAGGGAGTAGCGGGAGTAGAGCTAATGAGCAGTTCTTC. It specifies CASSKGSSGSRANEQFF.

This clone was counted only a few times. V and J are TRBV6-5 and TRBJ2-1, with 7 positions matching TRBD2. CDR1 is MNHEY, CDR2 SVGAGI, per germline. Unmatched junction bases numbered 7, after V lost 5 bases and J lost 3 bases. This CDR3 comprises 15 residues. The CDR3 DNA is TGTGCCAGCAGTCCTAGCGGAATTAACTACAATGAGCAGTTCTTC. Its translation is CASSPSGINYNEQFF.

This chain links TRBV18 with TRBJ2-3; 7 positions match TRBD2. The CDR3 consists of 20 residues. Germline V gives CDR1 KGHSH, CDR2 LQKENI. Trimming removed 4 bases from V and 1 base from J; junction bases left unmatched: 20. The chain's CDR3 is CASSRKGGGDALLGTDTQYF. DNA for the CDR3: TGTGCCAGCTCACGAAAGGGCGGGGGAGATGCCCTCTTAGGCACAGATACGCAGTATTTT.

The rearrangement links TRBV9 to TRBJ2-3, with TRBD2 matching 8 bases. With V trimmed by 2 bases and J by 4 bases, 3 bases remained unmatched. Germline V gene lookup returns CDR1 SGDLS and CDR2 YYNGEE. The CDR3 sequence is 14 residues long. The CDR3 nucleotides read TGTGCCAGCAGCGTTAGCGGGAAACCAGATACGCAGTATTTT. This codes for CASSVSGKPDTQYF.

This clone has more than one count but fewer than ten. CDR3 bases: TGTGCCAGCACACTAACAGGGACCACTGAAGCTTTCTTT. It encodes CASTLTGTTEAFF. The chain links TRBV25-1 to TRBJ1-1; TRBD1 might be the D (6 bases). Germline assignment: CDR1 MGHDK and CDR2 SYGVNS. Trimming took off 7 bases at V and 4 bases at J, with 13 bases between the two ends. This CDR3 spans 13 amino acids. Together with reference TRBV25-1 and TRBJ1-1, the CDR3 gives the full variable domain: EADIYQTPRYLVIGTGKKITLECSQTMGHDKMYWYQQDPGMELHLIHYSYGVNSTEKGDLSSESTVSRIRTEHFPLTLESARPSHTSQYLCASTLTGTTEAFFGQGTRLTVV.

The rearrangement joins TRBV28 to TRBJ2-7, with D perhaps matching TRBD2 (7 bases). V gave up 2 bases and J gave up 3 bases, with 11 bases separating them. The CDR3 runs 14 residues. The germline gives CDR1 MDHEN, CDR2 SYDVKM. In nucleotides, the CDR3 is TGTGCCAGCAGTTTACCGGGGGGCCACTACGAGCAGTACTTC. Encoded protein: CASSLPGGHYEQYF.

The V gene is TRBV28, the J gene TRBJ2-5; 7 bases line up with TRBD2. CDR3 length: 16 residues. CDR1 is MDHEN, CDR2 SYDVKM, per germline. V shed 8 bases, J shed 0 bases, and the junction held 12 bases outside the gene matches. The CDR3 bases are TGTGCCAGCGGGGGAGGGCCTACTCTGTACCAAGAGACCCAGTACTTC. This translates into CASGGGPTLYQETQYF.

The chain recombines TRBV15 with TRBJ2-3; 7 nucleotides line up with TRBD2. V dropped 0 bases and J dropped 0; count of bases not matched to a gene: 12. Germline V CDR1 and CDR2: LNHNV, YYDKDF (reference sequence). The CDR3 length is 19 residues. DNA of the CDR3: TGTGCCACCAGCAGAGATAAGCTGCCTAGCGGACCTAGCACAGATACGCAGTATTTT. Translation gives CATSRDKLPSGPSTDTQYF. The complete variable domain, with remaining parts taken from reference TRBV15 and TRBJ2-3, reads DAMVIQNPRYQVTQFGKPVTLSCSQTLNHNVMYWYQQKSSQAPKLLFHYYDKDFNNEADTPDNFQSRRPNTSFCFLDIRSPGLGDTAMYLCATSRDKLPSGPSTDTQYFGPGTRLTVL.

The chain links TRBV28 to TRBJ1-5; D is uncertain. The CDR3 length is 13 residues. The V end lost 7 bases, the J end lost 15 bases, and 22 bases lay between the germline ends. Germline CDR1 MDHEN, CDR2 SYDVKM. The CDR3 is CASTIDGSPKGHF. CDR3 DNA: TGTGCCAGCACCATAGATGGGAGTCCAAAGGGGCATTTT.

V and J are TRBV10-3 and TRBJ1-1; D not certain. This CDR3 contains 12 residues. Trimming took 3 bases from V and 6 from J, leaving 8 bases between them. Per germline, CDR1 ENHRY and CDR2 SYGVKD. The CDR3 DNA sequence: TGTGCCATCAGTGACCTGAGCCCTGAAGCTTTCTTT. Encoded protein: CAISDLSPEAFF.

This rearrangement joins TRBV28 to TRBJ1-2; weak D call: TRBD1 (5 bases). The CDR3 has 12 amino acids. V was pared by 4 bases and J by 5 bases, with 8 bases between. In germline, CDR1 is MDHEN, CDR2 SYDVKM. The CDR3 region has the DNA TGTGCCAGCAGTTCTCAGGGTTATGGCTACACCTTC. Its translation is CASSSQGYGYTF.

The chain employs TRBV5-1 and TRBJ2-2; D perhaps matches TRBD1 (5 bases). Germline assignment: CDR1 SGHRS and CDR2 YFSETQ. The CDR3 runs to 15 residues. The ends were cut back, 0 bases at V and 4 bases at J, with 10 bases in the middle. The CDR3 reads CASSLGRVSTGELFF. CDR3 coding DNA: TGCGCCAGCAGCTTGGGCAGGGTTAGCACCGGGGAGCTGTTTTTT.

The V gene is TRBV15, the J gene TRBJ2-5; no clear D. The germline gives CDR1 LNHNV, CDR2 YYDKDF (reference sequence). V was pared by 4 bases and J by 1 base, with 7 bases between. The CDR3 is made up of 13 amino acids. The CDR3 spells CATSINFQETQYF. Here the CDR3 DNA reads TGTGCCACCAGCATAAACTTCCAAGAGACCCAGTACTTC.